This note documents a single T cell receptor (beta chain) sequence. This clone's antigen is unknown. Base-call qualities are not available, and no considerably larger clone is one nucleotide away. The source of the sample is a study of identifying expanded T cells in peripheral blood (dated by TCRdb to the late 2010s). In terms of the full investigation: Technical replicates were generated by sequencing separate aliquots of the same genomic DNA pool, and four replicates were compared pairwise.

On the study overall, not on this receptor specifically: Both the number of clones called differentially abundant and the false-positive rate were significantly reduced by the beta-binomial model across all healthy-donor time intervals. About 1.3 differentially abundant clones were flagged by the binomial model between technical replicates, whereas about 16 and 20 were flagged over approximately two weeks and four weeks, respectively. The authors expected biological variance in healthy repertoires might increase further over much longer intervals such as months to years. Variance in clone template counts between approximately two-week samples significantly increased with total template count across all healthy donors.

No immune events such as infections were documented for the healthy donors during the collection period. To calibrate time-dependent variance in a beta-binomial model of T-cell clone differential abundance, blood repertoires from healthy donors were used as a training cohort. There were roughly 10 healthy donors in the training cohort, of whom 3 were female and 7 were male. On average the donors were around 44 years old, and their ages spanned roughly 29 to 70 years. Whole blood, obtained from a commercial supplier, was collected from each healthy donor at three time points spaced roughly 14 days apart. For immunosequencing, genomic DNA was extracted from unsorted whole blood. CDR1 is given as SGHNT and CDR2 as YENEEA, both from the germline V gene. The CDR3, cysteine through phenylalanine, is 16 amino acids long. Only the CDR3 part of the read is kept: 48 bases, read in frame from the first base. V loses 1 base at its end and J loses 2 bases; junction bases beyond the gene matches: 3.

The immunoSEQ Assay, which uses bias-controlled multiplex PCR amplification of genomic DNA, was used to profile TCRbeta CDR3 regions. Concerning the study's data processing: To quantify the absolute abundance of each unique TCRbeta CDR3 region, the sequences were collapsed and filtered. Differential abundance was assessed using a binomial (Fisher-equivalent) model and a beta-binomial model in which time-dependent variance fitted from healthy donors was added. Clones with fewer than 5 combined templates were removed, and differential abundance was called for clones with a Benjamini-Hochberg FDR below 0.01. Beta-binomial variance was modeled as a function of total template count across the two samples using the form v = (b*log(k)+a)^2. This immuneACCESS table, as held by TCRdb, lists in-frame sequences with V and J called but not all clones. Of the missing ones, under half trace to an unresolved V gene in checked studies; the others have no known cause. That table is the source of V, J and clone size, and D and trimming were worked out from the DNA. This sample comprises about 100,000 clones, approximately 88% of them detected only once. 5% to 6.5% of the sample is in the top ten clones.

The sequence derives from a person between 18 and 75 years old in good health. Sequenced: blood. The chain employs TRBV11-3 and TRBJ2-3, with 10 bases aligning to TRBD2. The CDR3 reads CASSLALAGTTDTQYF. The nucleotides are TGTGCCAGCAGCTTAGCACTAGCGGGAACCACAGATACGCAGTATTTT.